This T cell receptor beta chain derives from a study of blood T cell repertoires in COVID-19. The overall study: Samples came from the United States, Italy and Spain, spanning acute and convalescent COVID-19. T cells, B-cell-depleted T cells, or PBMCs provided the cDNA or gDNA that served as material.

Original methodology: Cell counts per sample came from amplifying reference gene primers. The assay was immunoSEQ multiplex PCR, and TCRdb's table has in-frame clones only and misses some. The V and J calls and clone size come from that table; D and trimming were worked out from the DNA. The table records roughly 450,000 clones, less than 95% of them present only once. The trim removed 8 bases at V and 0 bases at J, leaving 7 bases unmatched. The germline gives CDR1 WNHNN, CDR2 SYGVQD (reference sequence). There are 15 residues in the CDR3. The clonotype originates from a man aged 18 to 29 who had recovered from COVID-19. The V call is TRBV10-1, the J call TRBJ1-5, with TRBD1 matching 7 bases. Specimen: PBMCs or T cells enriched from blood (not recorded which). The CDR3, as DNA: TGCGCCAGCCGACGACAGGGCTATAGCAATCAGCCCCAGCATTTT. Translation gives CASRRQGYSNQPQHF.